These 30 T cell receptor beta chains originate from one sample sequenced in a study of T cell responses to AZD1222 COVID-19 vaccine. Assay used: immunoSEQ multiplex PCR; TCRdb lists only in-frame clones, some missing. This table has tens of thousands of clones, over 65% appearing once. This specimen was peripheral blood, taken on day 0 of AZD1222 vaccination. The receptors originated from an adult in good health.

The chain uses TRBV12-3 or TRBV12-4 and TRBJ1-5; no reliable D call. V was trimmed by 3 bases and J by 6 bases, leaving 9 bases between them. This CDR3 spans 13 amino acids. The CDR3 is CASSLGLSQPQHF. CDR3 nucleotide sequence: TGTGCCAGCAGTTTGGGCCTGAGTCAGCCCCAGCATTTT.

This clone was seen more than once but under ten times. The chain employs TRBV5-4 and TRBJ1-3; D is unresolved. This CDR3 is built from 14 residues. CDR1 and CDR2 (germline): SGHNT, YYREEE (reference sequence). Trimming removed 4 bases at V and 6 bases at J, with 14 bases between. The CDR3 loop reads CASSRRGLENTIYF. CDR3 nucleotides: TGTGCCAGCAGCCGACGGGGTTTAGAAAACACCATATATTTT.

The chain is built from TRBV5-6 and TRBJ1-5, with D possibly matching TRBD1 (5 bases). This CDR3 comprises 15 residues. V was cut by 0 bases and J by 6 bases, with 13 bases left in between. Germline V gene data show CDR1 as SGHDT and CDR2 as YYEEEE. The CDR3 bases are TGTGCCAGCAGCTTGGGACAGCGAGCTACTCAGCCCCAGCATTTT. Its protein product is CASSLGQRATQPQHF. The entire variable domain, with the rest obtained from reference TRBV5-6 and TRBJ1-5, is as follows: DAGVTQSPTHLIKTRGQQVTLRCSPKSGHDTVSWYQQALGQGPQFIFQYYEEEERQRGNFPDRFSGHQFPNYSSELNVNALLLGDSALYLCASSLGQRATQPQHFGDGTRLSIL.

V gene TRBV5-1 combines with J gene TRBJ2-5, with 9 bases that match TRBD1. In germline, CDR1 is SGHRS, CDR2 YFSETQ. The CDR3 is made up of 14 amino acids. Germline trimming cut 4 bases from V and 3 bases from J; bases unmatched to any gene: 4. Here the CDR3 reads CASSTGQGKETQYF. CDR3 coding DNA: TGCGCCAGCAGCACCGGACAGGGGAAAGAGACCCAGTACTTC.

The gene calls are TRBV29-1 and TRBJ1-2; D gene uncertain. The germline gives CDR1 SQVTM, CDR2 ANQGSEA. The V end lost 6 bases, the J end lost 0 bases, and 14 bases lay between the germline ends. The CDR3 totals 14 residues. CDR3 nucleotides: TGCAGCGTATCGAATGCACAGCCTAACTATGGCTACACCTTC. Translating it yields CSVSNAQPNYGYTF.

The gene calls are TRBV7-2 and TRBJ1-1; D not certain. CDR3 length equals 14 residues. The germline V gene encodes CDR1 SGHTA and CDR2 FQGNSA. The V end lost 1 base, the J end lost 6 bases, and 12 bases lay between the germline ends. This chain's CDR3 is CASSLGDGGPEAFF. CDR3 DNA: TGTGCCAGCAGCTTAGGGGATGGTGGACCTGAAGCTTTCTTT.

This chain's CDR3 is CSASPRTQQETQYF. CDR3 sequence (DNA): TGCAGTGCCAGTCCGAGGACCCAGCAAGAGACCCAGTACTTC. The V gene is TRBV20-1, the J gene TRBJ2-5; D is uncertain. Between the trimmed V and J ends, which lost 6 bases and 2 bases, there was a span of 16 bases. This CDR3 contains 14 residues. The germline V gene encodes CDR1 DFQATT and CDR2 SNEGSKA (reference sequence).

The chain combines TRBV6-2 or TRBV6-3 with TRBJ2-5; 10 bases line up with TRBD1. V gave up 0 bases and J gave up 5 bases; unmatched junction bases: 3. This CDR3 region has 15 residues. Germline values: CDR1 MNHEY, CDR2 SVGEGT. The CDR3 loop reads CASSYSTGGTETQYF. The CDR3 nucleotides read TGTGCCAGCAGTTACTCGACAGGGGGCACGGAGACCCAGTACTTC.

The chain has TRBV5-8 and TRBJ2-3; perhaps TRBD2 as D (5 bases). Trimming shortened V by 4 bases and J by 5 bases, and 17 bases separated the two germline ends. The CDR3 covers 15 residues. CDR1 is SGHTS and CDR2 is YDEGEE in the germline V gene. This chain's CDR3 is CASSRNLGAVDTQYF. DNA of the CDR3: TGTGCCAGCAGCCGCAATTTGGGAGCGGTAGATACGCAGTATTTT.

The J gene is TRBJ2-1, the V gene TRBV15; no definite D call. The CDR3 extends over 13 amino acids. V gave up 3 bases and J gave up 6 bases, with 9 bases separating them. Germline CDR1 and CDR2: LNHNV and YYDKDF (reference sequence). CDR3 residues: CATSSGLGNEQFF. In DNA, the CDR3 is TGTGCCACCAGCAGCGGGCTTGGCAATGAGCAGTTCTTC.

The chain joins TRBV7-9 to TRBJ1-4; 9 bases map to TRBD1. The CDR3 is 15 residues long. V shed 5 bases and J 7 bases; nucleotides not matched to a gene: 8. CDR1 is SEHNR and CDR2 is FQNEAQ in the germline V gene (reference sequence). DNA of the CDR3: TGTGCCAGCAGCAAACGACAGGGGGGCGGTGAAAAACTGTTTTTT. The encoded protein is CASSKRQGGGEKLFF.

The V and J genes are TRBV28 and TRBJ1-2; 7 bases fit TRBD1. The V and J ends lost 7 bases and 3 bases, in that order; junction bases with no gene match: 14. The CDR3 is 16 amino acids. From germline, CDR1 is MDHEN and CDR2 SYDVKM. CDR3 in DNA: TGTGCCAGCATAGCGGGGAGGGGGCGCGGAGACTATGGCTACACCTTC. Translating it yields CASIAGRGRGDYGYTF.

The chain is built from TRBV2 and TRBJ2-1; D perhaps matches TRBD1 (5 bases). The CDR3 length is 13 residues. V lost 7 bases and J 9 bases, leaving 16 bases between the germline ends. CDR1 and CDR2 from the germline V gene are SNHLY and FYNNEI. The CDR3 loop reads CASTDIGASEQFF. The CDR3 bases are TGTGCCAGCACCGACATTGGGGCTAGTGAGCAGTTCTTC.

The chain combines TRBV6-5 with TRBJ2-7; D call uncertain. Trimming removed 8 bases at V and 1 base at J, with 15 bases between. The CDR3 covers 14 residues. Germline V lookup: CDR1 MNHEY, CDR2 SVGAGI. The CDR3 sequence: CASAQGSGSYEQYV. CDR3 DNA: TGTGCCAGCGCCCAAGGATCCGGATCCTACGAGCAGTACGTC.

This chain links TRBV19 with TRBJ1-5, with D possibly TRBD1 on 6 matching bases. CDR1 LNHDA and CDR2 SQIVND come from the germline V gene (reference sequence). V was trimmed by 5 bases and J by 2 bases, leaving 22 bases between them. The CDR3 length is 18 residues. The CDR3 nucleotides are TGTGCCAGTAGTCTTTGGACAGAGGGGCTTGCTGGCAATCAGCCCCAGCATTTT. Translating it yields CASSLWTEGLAGNQPQHF.

The chain joins TRBV29-1 to TRBJ2-6; no definite D call. CDR1 is SQVTM, CDR2 ANQGSEA, per germline. The CDR3 loop spans 14 amino acids. V dropped 1 base and J dropped 3 bases, with 7 bases sitting between them. The CDR3 DNA reads TGCAGCGTTGAAGGGTTTGGTGGGGCCAACGTCCTGACTTTC. This translates into CSVEGFGGANVLTF.

The chain employs TRBV5-6 and TRBJ2-1; the match to TRBD1 covers 8 bases. Per the germline V gene, CDR1 is SGHDT and CDR2 is YYEEEE. The V gene end was trimmed by 0 bases and the J gene end by 6 bases; junction bases not matched to a gene: 14. CDR3 length equals 18 residues. In DNA, the CDR3 is TGTGCCAGCAGCTTGGAGGGTGACAGGGGAACCCGCGGCAATGAGCAGTTCTTC. Translating it yields CASSLEGDRGTRGNEQFF.

The table lists this clone with a few counts. This rearrangement joins TRBV15 to TRBJ1-1; no reliable D call. V was pared by 1 base and J by 0 bases, with 15 bases between. CDR1 LNHNV and CDR2 YYDKDF come from the germline V gene (reference sequence). The CDR3 contains 17 residues. CDR3 in amino acids: CATSRVDGLVMNTEAFF. CDR3 nucleotides: TGTGCCACCAGCAGAGTGGACGGTCTGGTGATGAACACTGAAGCTTTCTTT.

The V and J genes are TRBV7-2 and TRBJ2-2, with 14 positions matching TRBD2. Germline V gene lookup returns CDR1 SGHTA and CDR2 FQGNSA. Trimming took 4 bases from V and 6 from J; bases not matched to a gene: 1. The CDR3 covers 15 residues. This CDR3 is CASSSTSGRAGELFF. The CDR3 DNA is TGTGCCAGCAGCTCGACTAGCGGGAGGGCCGGGGAGCTGTTTTTT.

V usage is TRBV18 and J usage is TRBJ2-7; a possible D gene is TRBD2 (6 bases). The length of the CDR3 is 13 residues. The germline V gene has CDR1 KGHSH and CDR2 LQKENI. V dropped 4 bases and J dropped 4 bases, with 11 bases sitting between them. The CDR3 sequence is CASSLRLEYEQYF. Here the CDR3 DNA reads TGTGCCAGCTCACTCCGACTAGAATACGAGCAGTACTTC.

The chain recombines TRBV24-1 with TRBJ2-6, with D perhaps matching TRBD2 (6 bases). Germline CDR1 is KGHDR and CDR2 is SFDVKD. Between the trimmed V and J ends, which lost 3 bases and 2 bases, there was a span of 10 bases. The length of the CDR3 is 16 residues. CDR3 coding DNA: TGTGCCACCAGTGATGGGGGGAGCGCTGGGGCCAACGTCCTGACTTTC. Residues: CATSDGGSAGANVLTF.

V usage is TRBV19 and J usage is TRBJ2-6, with TRBD1 as a possible D gene (6 bases). Germline V gives CDR1 LNHDA, CDR2 SQIVND (reference sequence). V dropped 7 bases and J dropped 0 bases, with 13 bases sitting between them. There are 16 residues in the CDR3. Written as DNA, the CDR3 is TGTGCCAGTACTATCGGACAGCACTCTGGGGCCAACGTCCTGACTTTC. This sequence encodes CASTIGQHSGANVLTF.

The gene calls are TRBV7-3 and TRBJ1-1; D gene unclear. Trimming removed 1 base from V and 4 bases from J, with 7 bases in between. This CDR3 region has 13 residues. CDR1 SGHTA and CDR2 FQGTGA come from the germline V gene. The CDR3 DNA reads TGTGCCAGCAGCTTAAATGGGCTCACTGAAGCTTTCTTT. This translates into CASSLNGLTEAFF.

The V and J genes are TRBV5-6 and TRBJ1-5; D perhaps matches TRBD1 (5 bases). Germline lookup yields CDR1 SGHDT and CDR2 YYEEEE. Trimming took off 7 bases at V and 6 bases at J, with 14 bases between the two ends. The CDR3 runs 13 residues. The DNA of the CDR3 is TGTGCCAGCGCGCAACAGGCTTCTCAGCCCCAGCATTTT. Protein: CASAQQASQPQHF.

The chain is built from TRBV10-1 and TRBJ2-3; D is unresolved. CDR1 and CDR2 (germline): WNHNN, SYGVQD (reference sequence). The V end lost 3 bases, the J end lost 2 bases, and 6 bases lay between the germline ends. The CDR3 extends over 13 amino acids. The CDR3 is CASSEGLTDTQYF. The CDR3 region has the DNA TGCGCCAGCAGTGAAGGGCTCACAGATACGCAGTATTTT.

This rearrangement joins TRBV7-2 to TRBJ2-5; 9 positions agree with TRBD1. This CDR3 has 16 residues. The junction had 7 bases not matched to a gene; V was cut back by 1 base and J by 4 bases. Germline CDR1 SGHTA, CDR2 FQGNSA. The CDR3 spells CASSLGNRGRIETQYF. CDR3 DNA: TGTGCCAGCAGCTTAGGTAACAGGGGGCGCATAGAGACCCAGTACTTC.

This clone was found a few times. The gene calls are TRBV28 and TRBJ2-7, with TRBD2 matching over 7 bases. The CDR3 is 16 amino acids. CDR1 and CDR2 from the germline V gene are MDHEN and SYDVKM. After removal of 3 bases from V and 2 bases from J, the junction contained 10 bases not matched to a gene. The CDR3 nucleotides are TGTGCCAGCAGTTTCCTCCTGCGGGAGCTAACCTACGAGCAGTACTTC. Translated, it gives CASSFLLRELTYEQYF.

The chain uses TRBV5-1 and TRBJ2-5; TRBD1 matches 9 bases. CDR3 size: 16 residues. Germline trimming cut 2 bases from V and 4 bases from J; bases unmatched to any gene: 9. The germline V gene encodes CDR1 SGHRS and CDR2 YFSETQ. CDR3 bases: TGCGCCAGCAGCTTTTCCGGGACAGGGATTCGAGAGACCCAGTACTTC. Translated, it gives CASSFSGTGIRETQYF.

The chain joins TRBV7-2 to TRBJ2-7; 9 bases match TRBD2. The junction had 7 bases not matched to a gene; V was cut back by 4 bases and J by 6 bases. Germline V lookup: CDR1 SGHTA, CDR2 FQGNSA. The CDR3 runs 14 residues. The CDR3 DNA reads TGTGCCAGCAGCTCGACTAGCGGTGGGCTCGAGCAGTACTTC. This codes for CASSSTSGGLEQYF.

The chain uses TRBV5-5 and TRBJ1-2, with D perhaps TRBD1 (5 bases). There are 16 residues in the CDR3. Germline V gene lookup returns CDR1 SGHKS and CDR2 YYEKEE (reference sequence). Trimming took 4 bases from V and 8 from J, leaving 24 bases between them. Written as DNA, the CDR3 is TGTGCCAGCAGCCGAACTGCCACCGGGACGGAAGGGGGCTACACCTTC. This gives the protein CASSRTATGTEGGYTF.